These 24 T cell receptor beta chains were sequenced from one sample in a study of shared clonotypes between healthy human individuals. Only in-frame clones appear in the TCRdb table, and some are missing; sequencing was by immunoSEQ multiplex PCR. The data hold some 2,500,000 clones, with about 90% observed a single time. Sequencing input: naive CD4+ T cells from PBMCs. Subset in this sample: CD45RA+ positively selected. Receptor source: a man between 18 and 35 years old in good health. Some clones in this sample may be carry-over from other donors' samples.

Only one count was recorded for this clone. The V call is TRBV28, the J call TRBJ2-7; the D gene is possibly TRBD1 (6 bases). V lost 3 bases and J 3 bases, leaving 9 bases between the germline ends. The CDR3 loop spans 13 amino acids. Germline V gene data show CDR1 as MDHEN and CDR2 as SYDVKM. The DNA for the CDR3 is TGTGCCAGCAGTTTGGGGGCATTCTACGAGCAGTACTTC. This sequence encodes CASSLGAFYEQYF. Using reference TRBV28 and TRBJ2-7 for the parts outside the CDR3, the full variable domain is DVKVTQSSRYLVKRTGEKVFLECVQDMDHENMFWYRQDPGLGLRLIYFSYDVKMKEKGDIPEGYSVSREKKERFSLILESASTNQTSMYLCASSLGAFYEQYFGPGTRLTVT.

V gene TRBV5-4 combines with J gene TRBJ2-5; 13 bases are a match to TRBD2. V lost 4 bases to trimming and J lost 2 bases; unmatched junction nucleotides: 5. Germline CDR1 and CDR2: SGHNT and YYREEE (reference sequence). CDR3 size: 16 residues. CDR3 protein: CASSPGLAGPQETQYF. The CDR3 bases are TGTGCCAGCAGCCCGGGACTAGCGGGACCACAAGAGACCCAGTACTTC.

The table lists this clone with a few counts. An end of the junction differs from the germline gene, which may be a read error. The rearrangement links TRBV7-9 to TRBJ2-7; 8 bases are a match to TRBD1. Germline V gene sequence: CDR1 SEHNR, CDR2 FQNEAQ (reference sequence). CDR3 size: 12 residues. The CDR3 sequence: CASSLGQGKVVF. CDR3 nucleotides: TGTGCCAGCAGCCTAGGACAGGGCAAGGTCGTCTTC.

Concerning this clone: The identical CDR3 is also encoded by other nucleotide sequences in the sample. The chain is built from TRBV20-1 and TRBJ2-5, with a possible D match to TRBD2 (5 bases). The CDR3 runs 11 residues. Trimming shortened V by 3 bases and J by 4 bases, and 6 bases separated the two germline ends. CDR1 DFQATT and CDR2 SNEGSKA come from the germline V gene (reference sequence). CDR3 sequence reads: CSASGRETQYF. The CDR3 bases are TGCAGTGCTAGTGGGAGAGAGACCCAGTACTTC.

CDR3 in DNA: TGTGCCAGCAGCTTAACCGCAGGAGTTAACACCGGGGAGCTGTTTTTT. This gives the protein CASSLTAGVNTGELFF. This chain uses TRBV7-2 with TRBJ2-2; D is undetermined. This CDR3 is 16 amino acids long. Germline V gene lookup returns CDR1 SGHTA and CDR2 FQGNSA. The V and J ends lost 2 bases and 2 bases respectively, with 12 bases between them.

The gene calls are TRBV2 and TRBJ2-7; TRBD2 might be the D (5 bases). Germline V gene sequence: CDR1 SNHLY, CDR2 FYNNEI. Between the trimmed V and J ends, which lost 7 bases and 4 bases, there was a span of 17 bases. The CDR3 is 14 amino acids. CDR3 amino acids: CASTEGFLIYEQYF. In DNA, the CDR3 is TGTGCCAGCACCGAGGGTTTTCTTATTTACGAGCAGTACTTC.

The chain is built from TRBV28 and TRBJ2-5; no definite D call. Between the trimmed V and J ends, which lost 1 base and 5 bases, there was a span of 11 bases. The germline V gene encodes CDR1 MDHEN and CDR2 SYDVKM. The CDR3 sequence is 14 residues long. CDR3 region: CASSLLGRPETQYF. The CDR3 nucleotides read TGTGCCAGCAGTTTATTGGGCCGCCCGGAGACCCAGTACTTC.

The chain joins TRBV4-3 to TRBJ2-7; 7 bases are shared with TRBD2. The CDR3 loop spans 16 amino acids. Germline assignment: CDR1 LGHNA and CDR2 YSLEER. Unmatched junction bases numbered 5, after V lost 0 bases and J lost 0 bases. The CDR3 loop reads CASSQDRTRGSYEQYF. The CDR3 region has the DNA TGCGCCAGCAGCCAAGACCGGACTAGGGGCTCCTACGAGCAGTACTTC.

The rearrangement links TRBV4-3 to TRBJ2-1, with D possibly being TRBD2 (5 bases). This CDR3 has 16 residues. V was clipped by 0 bases and J by 2 bases, with 11 bases between them. Germline V gene data show CDR1 as LGHNA and CDR2 as YSLEER. CDR3 nucleotides: TGCGCCAGCAGCCAAGATTTCGGACTCACCTACAATGAGCAGTTCTTC. It codes for CASSQDFGLTYNEQFF.

This clone was observed once. The rearrangement uses TRBV5-1 and TRBJ1-1, with a tentative D call TRBD1 (5 bases). Looked up from germline, CDR1 is SGHRS and CDR2 is YFSETQ. V was clipped by 3 bases and J by 1 base, with 10 bases between them. The CDR3 length is 14 residues. The CDR3 protein is CASSSGPQNTEAFF. The CDR3 bases are TGCGCCAGCAGCTCGGGACCGCAGAACACTGAAGCTTTCTTT.

The J gene is TRBJ1-5, the V gene TRBV27; a weak D match, TRBD1 (5 bases). The CDR3 runs 14 residues. From germline, CDR1 is MNHEY and CDR2 SMNVEV (reference sequence). V lost 2 bases to trimming and J lost 7 bases, with 12 bases between them. The CDR3 sequence is CASSLMGPGQPQHF. CDR3 coding DNA: TGTGCCAGCAGTTTAATGGGACCGGGGCAGCCCCAGCATTTT.

This sequence joins TRBV28 and TRBJ2-1, with 7 nucleotides matching TRBD2. Germline lookup yields CDR1 MDHEN and CDR2 SYDVKM. This CDR3 has 15 residues. V shed 5 bases and J 9 bases; nucleotides not matched to a gene: 13. The CDR3 DNA reads as TGTGCCAGCAGTGGGTGGACTAGTTTTGGTCCTGAGCAGTTCTTC. It is translated as CASSGWTSFGPEQFF.

A note on this clone: This CDR3 is also generated by other DNA sequences in the sample. V is TRBV28 and J is TRBJ1-2; no reliable D call. The CDR3 contains 13 residues. In germline, CDR1 is MDHEN, CDR2 SYDVKM. V was trimmed by 3 bases and J by 4 bases, leaving 9 bases between them. CDR3 amino acids: CASSFLPGYGYTF. The CDR3 DNA reads TGTGCCAGCAGTTTTCTCCCGGGCTATGGCTACACCTTC.

CDR3 amino acids: CASSFGRPTQYF. CDR3 nucleotide sequence: TGTGCCAGCAGCTTCGGACGGCCCACCCAGTACTTC. The gene calls are TRBV7-9 and TRBJ2-5, with unresolved D. V lost 3 bases to trimming and J lost 8 bases, with 10 bases between them. CDR1 SEHNR and CDR2 FQNEAQ come from the germline V gene (reference sequence). This CDR3 comprises 12 residues. The entire variable domain, with the rest obtained from reference TRBV7-9 and TRBJ2-5, is as follows: DTGVSQNPRHKITKRGQNVTFRCDPISEHNRLYWYRQTLGQGPEFLTYFQNEAQLEKSRLLSDRFSAERPKGSFSTLEIQRTEQGDSAMYLCASSFGRPTQYFGPGTRLLVL.

The chain has TRBV5-1 and TRBJ2-3; D is possibly TRBD2 (5 bases). The germline V gene has CDR1 SGHRS and CDR2 YFSETQ. The CDR3 consists of 16 residues. V lost 0 bases, J lost 3 bases, and 14 bases lay in between. The CDR3 sequence: CASSLGGISGTDTQYF. In DNA form, the CDR3 reads TGCGCCAGCAGCTTGGGTGGGATCTCGGGGACAGATACGCAGTATTTT.

The V and J genes are TRBV25-1 and TRBJ2-1; the D gene could be TRBD1 or TRBD2 (5 bases each). Trimming shortened V by 2 bases and J by 10 bases, and 15 bases separated the two germline ends. The CDR3 is 14 residues long. Germline lookup yields CDR1 MGHDK and CDR2 SYGVNS. CDR3 nucleotides: TGTGCCAGCAGTGAAAGATATGGGGACCAAGAGCAGTTCTTC. Residues: CASSERYGDQEQFF.

Notes on this clone: The same CDR3 can be traced to other DNA sequences in this sample. V gene TRBV9 combines with J gene TRBJ1-2; D uncertain. The V end was cut by 3 bases, the J end by 2 bases, with 11 bases between. The CDR3 spans 14 residues. Germline V gene data show CDR1 as SGDLS and CDR2 as YYNGEE. CDR3 in DNA: TGTGCCAGCAGCGCTGGACGGGGAAACTATGGCTACACCTTC. Encoded protein: CASSAGRGNYGYTF.

This clone was observed once. The V gene is TRBV4-2, the J gene TRBJ2-3; D not resolved. V lost 0 bases, J lost 4 bases, and 5 bases lay in between. The CDR3 length is 13 residues. Germline V lookup: CDR1 LGHNA, CDR2 YNFKEQ. CDR3 in DNA: TGTGCCAGCAGCCAAGAGAAGGCAGATACGCAGTATTTT. Translating gives CASSQEKADTQYF.

This clone was seen a single time. V usage is TRBV5-4 and J usage is TRBJ2-2; 9 positions match TRBD1. Germline CDR1 SGHNT, CDR2 YYREEE (reference sequence). The CDR3 extends over 17 amino acids. V trimming: 0 bases; J trimming: 7 bases; junction bases outside the gene matches: 10. The CDR3, as DNA: TGTGCCAGCAGCTTGGGACCAGAACAGGGGGCTGGCGGGGAGCTGTTTTTT. This translates into CASSLGPEQGAGGELFF.

This chain's CDR3 is CASSQSPGPYTDTQYF. DNA of the CDR3: TGCGCCAGCAGTCAATCACCGGGACCCTACACAGATACGCAGTATTTT. The chain carries TRBV23-1 and TRBJ2-3; D is tentatively TRBD1 or TRBD2 (5 bases each). TRBV23-1 is treated as an ORF (open reading frame) with a function not yet certain. With 0 bases removed from V and 2 bases from J, the gap between germline ends came to 12 bases. CDR3 length: 16 residues.

J is TRBJ2-1 and V is TRBV9; D possibly matches TRBD1 or TRBD2 (5 bases each). This CDR3 has 17 amino acids. V was shortened by 4 bases and J by 1 base, with 18 bases between the two germline ends. CDR1 and CDR2 (germline): SGDLS, YYNGEE. CDR3 nucleotide sequence: TGTGCCAGCAGCCCATCATCGAGGGGTTCGTCCTACAATGAGCAGTTCTTC. It encodes CASSPSSRGSSYNEQFF.

The chain carries TRBV5-1 and TRBJ2-3; unclear D gene. The CDR3 has 14 residues. The germline gives CDR1 SGHRS, CDR2 YFSETQ. Trimming cost V 3 bases and J 2 bases, with 10 bases left between them. The CDR3 loop reads CASSSGRYTDTQYF. The CDR3 nucleotides read TGCGCCAGCAGCTCCGGACGGTACACAGATACGCAGTATTTT.

The chain combines TRBV9 with TRBJ2-5, with D perhaps TRBD2 (6 bases). Germline values: CDR1 SGDLS, CDR2 YYNGEE. Trimming took off 4 bases at V and 5 bases at J, with 12 bases between the two ends. This CDR3 is 13 amino acids long. The DNA for the CDR3 is TGTGCCAGCAGCAAGCGGGCCGGGGAGACCCAGTACTTC. Its translation: CASSKRAGETQYF. The full variable domain, completed using reference TRBV9 and TRBJ2-5, is DSGVTQTPKHLITATGQRVTLRCSPRSGDLSVYWYQQSLDQGLQFLIQYYNGEERAKGNILERFSAQQFPDLHSELNLSSLELGDSALYFCASSKRAGETQYFGPGTRLLVL.

This chain joins TRBV27 and TRBJ1-1; D remains unclear. V lost 3 bases and J lost 1, with 9 bases in between. The CDR3 totals 14 residues. Germline V gene sequence: CDR1 MNHEY, CDR2 SMNVEV (reference sequence). This CDR3 is CASSFRRQNTEAFF. In DNA form, the CDR3 reads TGTGCCAGCAGTTTTAGGCGGCAGAACACTGAAGCTTTCTTT.